A single sample gave rise to the 15 T cell receptor beta chains below, sequenced in a study of blood T cell repertoires in COVID-19. Clones were read by immunoSEQ multiplex PCR, and TCRdb kept only the in-frame ones, dropping some. The data contain approximately 300,000 clones, about 82% of them singletons. Sequenced sample: peripheral blood. The receptors were gathered from a woman aged 45-60 years with acute or convalescent COVID-19.

V and J are TRBV7-3 and TRBJ2-1, with a possible D match to TRBD2 (5 bases). The CDR3 extends over 13 amino acids. From germline, CDR1 is SGHTA and CDR2 FQGTGA. V lost 4 bases, J lost 7 bases, and 11 bases lay in between. DNA for the CDR3: TGTGCCAGCAGCTCCGGGCCGGGGAATGAGCAGTTCTTC. It encodes CASSSGPGNEQFF. Together with reference TRBV7-3 and TRBJ2-1, the CDR3 gives the full variable domain: GAGVSQTPSNKVTEKGKYVELRCDPISGHTALYWYRQSLGQGPEFLIYFQGTGAADDSGLPNDRFFAVRPEGSVSTLKIQRTERGDSAVYLCASSSGPGNEQFFGPGTRLTVL.

J is TRBJ1-3 and V is TRBV7-9; 7 positions match TRBD1. CDR3 length: 15 residues. V shed 6 bases, J shed 3 bases, and the junction held 8 bases outside the gene matches. Germline-derived CDR1 and CDR2 are SEHNR and FQNEAQ (reference sequence). CDR3 bases: TGTGCCAGCAGTCTACAGGGGAACGGTGGAAACACCATATATTTT. Translating gives CASSLQGNGGNTIYF.

The chain uses TRBV6-5 and TRBJ1-1; TRBD1 agrees at 9 bases. CDR1 is MNHEY and CDR2 is SVGAGI in the germline V gene. The CDR3 is 15 amino acids. The trim removed 6 bases at V and 6 bases at J, leaving 11 bases unmatched. The CDR3 is CASRKETGGVSEAFF. The CDR3 region has the DNA TGTGCCAGCAGGAAAGAGACAGGGGGGGTTTCTGAAGCTTTCTTT.

The chain uses TRBV28 and TRBJ2-7; TRBD1 matches 9 bases. The V gene end was trimmed by 7 bases and the J gene end by 1 base; junction bases not matched to a gene: 2. The CDR3 is 13 residues long. Germline assignment: CDR1 MDHEN and CDR2 SYDVKM. The CDR3 sequence: CASMGTGSYEQYF. CDR3 in DNA: TGTGCCAGCATGGGGACAGGGTCCTACGAGCAGTACTTC.

This clone was observed a single time. The chain joins TRBV7-2 to TRBJ2-3; 12 nucleotides line up with TRBD2. Looked up from germline, CDR1 is SGHTA and CDR2 is FQGNSA. Unmatched junction bases numbered 6, after V lost 5 bases and J lost 3 bases. This CDR3 has 16 residues. The CDR3 protein is CASSKTSGRYTDTQYF. For the CDR3, the DNA is TGTGCCAGCAGCAAGACTAGCGGGAGATATACAGATACGCAGTATTTT.

The J gene is TRBJ2-3, the V gene TRBV9, with 10 bases aligning to TRBD2. V trimming: 4 bases; J trimming: 0 bases; junction bases outside the gene matches: 8. There are 17 residues in the CDR3. Per the germline V gene, CDR1 is SGDLS and CDR2 is YYNGEE. The CDR3 DNA follows: TGTGCCAGCAGCCCCCAGGGACTAGCGACTAGCACAGATACGCAGTATTTT. Protein sequence: CASSPQGLATSTDTQYF.

CDR3 nucleotide sequence: TGTGCCAGCACCGAGGGGGGGACGGATCATGGCTACACCTTC. Its translation is CASTEGGTDHGYTF. The rearrangement links TRBV28 to TRBJ1-2, with a tentative D call TRBD1 (6 bases). Germline CDR1 is MDHEN and CDR2 is SYDVKM. The germline V and J ends were trimmed by 7 bases and 6 bases, with 18 bases remaining between them. The length of the CDR3 is 14 residues.

CDR3 DNA: TGCAGTGCTAGTTTAGTCCGCACAGATACGCAGTATTTT. It codes for CSASLVRTDTQYF. This chain links TRBV20-1 with TRBJ2-3; D gene ambiguous. The CDR3 consists of 13 residues. Trimming cost V 3 bases and J 1 base, with 8 bases left between them. Looked up from germline, CDR1 is DFQATT and CDR2 is SNEGSKA (reference sequence).

The CDR3 region is CATQDRGSYEQYF. DNA for the CDR3: TGTGCCACACAGGACAGGGGCTCGTACGAGCAGTACTTC. The genes are TRBV7-2 and TRBJ2-7, with 9 bases identical to TRBD1. This CDR3 region has 13 residues. V lost 10 bases and J lost 4; bases outside the gene matches: 8. The germline CDR1 and CDR2 sequences are SGHTA and FQGNSA.

The chain couples TRBV5-1 to TRBJ2-1; D is undetermined. Trimming pared 2 bases from V and 0 bases from J, leaving 6 bases between. The CDR3 contains 14 residues. CDR1 and CDR2 (germline): SGHRS, YFSETQ. Here the CDR3 reads CASSFGLSYNEQFF. In nucleotides, the CDR3 is TGCGCCAGCAGCTTTGGGCTCTCCTACAATGAGCAGTTCTTC.

The genes are TRBV6-5 and TRBJ2-1; D gene uncertain. Per the germline V gene, CDR1 is MNHEY and CDR2 is SVGAGI. The CDR3 spans 13 residues. V dropped 2 bases and J dropped 6 bases, with 8 bases sitting between them. CDR3 coding DNA: TGTGCCAGCAGTTACGGAAGAGGCAATGAGCAGTTCTTC. The encoded protein is CASSYGRGNEQFF.

The chain has TRBV30 and TRBJ1-6; the D gene is possibly TRBD1 (6 bases). V was shortened by 0 bases and J by 8 bases, with 8 bases between the two germline ends. Germline V gives CDR1 GTSNPN, CDR2 SVGIG (reference sequence). The CDR3 extends over 13 amino acids. The CDR3, as DNA: TGTGCCTGGAGTGTACAGGGAGATTCACCCCTCCACTTT. Amino acids: CAWSVQGDSPLHF.

This clone was counted a single time. This CDR3 is CASSPSQAGGSPLHF. In nucleotides, the CDR3 is TGTGCCAGCTCACCAAGTCAAGCAGGGGGTTCACCCCTCCACTTT. The chain joins TRBV18 to TRBJ1-6; 7 bases match TRBD1. V was pared by 2 bases and J by 9 bases, with 7 bases of the junction left unmatched. The CDR3 is 15 residues long. Per the germline V gene, CDR1 is KGHSH and CDR2 is LQKENI. Combining the CDR3 with reference TRBV18 and TRBJ1-6 gives the whole variable domain NAGVMQNPRHLVRRRGQEARLRCSPMKGHSHVYWYRQLPEEGLKFMVYLQKENIIDESGMPKERFSAEFPKEGPSILRIQQVVRGDSAAYFCASSPSQAGGSPLHFGNGTRLTVT.

The chain joins TRBV19 to TRBJ2-2, with D hard to call. V was cut by 5 bases and J by 6 bases, with 13 bases left in between. The CDR3 extends over 14 amino acids. Germline assignment: CDR1 LNHDA and CDR2 SQIVND (reference sequence). CDR3 amino acids: CASSSLGAAGELFF. In DNA, the CDR3 is TGTGCCAGTAGTTCTTTGGGCGCAGCCGGGGAGCTGTTTTTT.

The chain's CDR3 is CASLTGGPNTGELFF. The CDR3 DNA reads TGTGCCAGTCTAACAGGGGGCCCGAACACCGGGGAGCTGTTTTTT. V and J are TRBV19 and TRBJ2-2, with TRBD1 identical over 9 bases. The germline gives CDR1 LNHDA, CDR2 SQIVND (reference sequence). The CDR3 has 15 residues. V lost 8 bases to trimming and J lost 0 bases; unmatched junction nucleotides: 4. Drawing the rest from reference TRBV19 and TRBJ2-2, the complete variable domain is DGGITQSPKYLFRKEGQNVTLSCEQNLNHDAMYWYRQDPGQGLRLIYYSQIVNDFQKGDIAEGYSVSREKKESFPLTVTSAQKNPTAFYLCASLTGGPNTGELFFGEGSRLTVL.